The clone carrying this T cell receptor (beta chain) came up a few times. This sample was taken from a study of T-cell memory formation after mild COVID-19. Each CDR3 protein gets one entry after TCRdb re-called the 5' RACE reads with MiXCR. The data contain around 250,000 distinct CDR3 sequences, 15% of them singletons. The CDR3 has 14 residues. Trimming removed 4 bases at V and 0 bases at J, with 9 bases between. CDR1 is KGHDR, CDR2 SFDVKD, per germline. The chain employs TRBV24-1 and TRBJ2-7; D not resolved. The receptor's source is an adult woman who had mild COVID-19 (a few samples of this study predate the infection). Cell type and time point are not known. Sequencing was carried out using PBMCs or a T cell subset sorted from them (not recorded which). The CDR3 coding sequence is TGTGCCACCAGTGAGAGTGGGGTCTCCTACGAGCAGTACTTC. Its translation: CATSESGVSYEQYF.